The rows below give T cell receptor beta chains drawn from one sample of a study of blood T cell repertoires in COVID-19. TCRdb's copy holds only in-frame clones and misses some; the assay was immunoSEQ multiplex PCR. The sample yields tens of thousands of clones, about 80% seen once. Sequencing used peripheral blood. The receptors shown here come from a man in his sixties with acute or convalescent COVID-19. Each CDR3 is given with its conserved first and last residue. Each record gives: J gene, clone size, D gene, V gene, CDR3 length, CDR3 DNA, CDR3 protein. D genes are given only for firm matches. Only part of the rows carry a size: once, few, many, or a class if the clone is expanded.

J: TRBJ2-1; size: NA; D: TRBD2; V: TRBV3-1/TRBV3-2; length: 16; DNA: TGTGCCAGCAGCCAGGGAGCGGGGGGGCCCTACAATGAGCAGTTCTTC; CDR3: CASSQGAGGPYNEQFF
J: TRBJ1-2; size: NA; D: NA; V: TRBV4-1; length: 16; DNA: TGCGCCAGCAGCCAGCCGCTACTATTGGGGGCAAAGGGCTACACCTTC; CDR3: CASSQPLLLGAKGYTF
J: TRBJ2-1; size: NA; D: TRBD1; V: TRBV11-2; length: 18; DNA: TGTGCCAGCAGGAGGACAGGGGGCGAGGAAAGCTCCTACAATGAGCAGTTCTTC; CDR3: CASRRTGGEESSYNEQFF
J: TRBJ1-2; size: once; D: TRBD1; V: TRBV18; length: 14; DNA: TGTGCCAGCTCACCAGGGACAGGGCAGCATGGCTACACCTTC; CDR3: CASSPGTGQHGYTF
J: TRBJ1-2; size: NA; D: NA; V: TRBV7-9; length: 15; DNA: TGTGCCAGCAGCTTGGGAAGGGGGTCTAACTATGGCTACACCTTC; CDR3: CASSLGRGSNYGYTF
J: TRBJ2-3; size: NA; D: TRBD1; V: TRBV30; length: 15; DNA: TGTGCCTGGAGTTTCAAGGACAGGGGAGTCGATACGCAGTATTTT; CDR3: CAWSFKDRGVDTQYF
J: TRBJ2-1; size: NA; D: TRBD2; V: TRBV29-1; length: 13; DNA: TGCAGCGTTGAAATAGGGACTACGAATGAGCAGTTCTTC; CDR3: CSVEIGTTNEQFF
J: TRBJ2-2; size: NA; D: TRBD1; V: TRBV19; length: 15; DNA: TGTGCCAGTAGTTCGGGACAGGCGAACACCGGGGAGCTGTTTTTT; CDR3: CASSSGQANTGELFF
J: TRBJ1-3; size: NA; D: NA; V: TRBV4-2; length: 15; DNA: TGTGCCAGCAGCCAGGTACAGGGAACTGGAAACACCATATATTTT; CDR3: CASSQVQGTGNTIYF
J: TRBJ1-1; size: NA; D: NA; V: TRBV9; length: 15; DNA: TGTGCCAGCGCACAGGGTTCTATAGTGAACACTGAAGCTTTCTTT; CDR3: CASAQGSIVNTEAFF
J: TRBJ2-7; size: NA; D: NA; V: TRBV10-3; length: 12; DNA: TGTGCCATCAGTAGGACAGAATACGAGCAGTACTTC; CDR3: CAISRTEYEQYF
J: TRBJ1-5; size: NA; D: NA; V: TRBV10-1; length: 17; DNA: TGCGCCAGCAGTGAGTCGAGGCGGACGGGGAACTATCAGCCCCAGCATTTT; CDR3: CASSESRRTGNYQPQHF
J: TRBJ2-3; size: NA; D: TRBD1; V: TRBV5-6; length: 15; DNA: TGTGCCAGCAGCTTCGGGACAGGGGGAACAGATACGCAGTATTTT; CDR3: CASSFGTGGTDTQYF
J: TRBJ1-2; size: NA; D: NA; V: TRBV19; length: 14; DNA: TGTGCCAGTAGTCCCGGGCAGGGAGGAGAGGGCTACACCTTC; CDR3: CASSPGQGGEGYTF
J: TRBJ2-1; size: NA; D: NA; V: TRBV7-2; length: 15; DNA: TGTGCCAGCAGCCCGGGGCGGGGTACCTACAATGAGCAGTTCTTC; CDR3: CASSPGRGTYNEQFF
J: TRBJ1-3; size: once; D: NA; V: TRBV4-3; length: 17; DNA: TGCGCCAGCAGCCAGGCCCGGGGGACCTTCTCTGGAAACACCATATATTTT; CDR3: CASSQARGTFSGNTIYF
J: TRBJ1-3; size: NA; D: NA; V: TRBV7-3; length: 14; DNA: TGTGCCAGCAGCTTAAAAGGGGCTGGAAACACCATATATTTT; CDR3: CASSLKGAGNTIYF
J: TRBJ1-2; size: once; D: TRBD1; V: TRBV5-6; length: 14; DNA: TGTGCCAGCAGCCTCACAGGGGCTAACTATGGCTACACCTTC; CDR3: CASSLTGANYGYTF
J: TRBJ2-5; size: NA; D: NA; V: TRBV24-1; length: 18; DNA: TGTGCCACCAGTGATTCCCTTTTAGGTGGGGGGGCCATGGAGACCCAGTACTTC; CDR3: CATSDSLLGGGAMETQYF
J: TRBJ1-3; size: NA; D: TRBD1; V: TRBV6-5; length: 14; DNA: TGTGCCAGCAGGGGGACAGGGGTTAGAAACACCATATATTTT; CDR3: CASRGTGVRNTIYF
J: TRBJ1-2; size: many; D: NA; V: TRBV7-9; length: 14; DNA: TGTGCCAGCAAGGGAGGCCTCTATGACTATGGCTACACCTTC; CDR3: CASKGGLYDYGYTF
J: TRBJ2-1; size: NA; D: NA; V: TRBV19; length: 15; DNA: TGTGCCAGTAGTATAGAGGGGGGTCCTTACAATGAGCAGTTCTTC; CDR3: CASSIEGGPYNEQFF
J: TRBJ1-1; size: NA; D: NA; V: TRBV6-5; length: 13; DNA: TGTGCCAGCAGGCAGGGCATGAACACTGAAGCTTTCTTT; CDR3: CASRQGMNTEAFF
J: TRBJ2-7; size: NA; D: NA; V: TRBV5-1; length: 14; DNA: TGCGCCAGCAGCTTCTGGGACTCCTCCTACGAGCAGTACTTC; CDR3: CASSFWDSSYEQYF
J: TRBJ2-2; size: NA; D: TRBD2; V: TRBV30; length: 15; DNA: TGTGCCCGGAGGGCGGGGGGTACGAACACCGGGGAGCTGTTTTTT; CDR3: CARRAGGTNTGELFF
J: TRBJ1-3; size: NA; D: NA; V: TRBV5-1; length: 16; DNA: TGCGCCAGCAGCCCGGGGACGGGAGGTTCTGGAAACACCATATATTTT; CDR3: CASSPGTGGSGNTIYF
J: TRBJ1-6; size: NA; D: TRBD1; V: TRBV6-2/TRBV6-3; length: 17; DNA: TGTGCCAGCAGTTCCGGACAGGGACTTTCTTTGGGTTCACCCCTCCACTTT; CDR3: CASSSGQGLSLGSPLHF
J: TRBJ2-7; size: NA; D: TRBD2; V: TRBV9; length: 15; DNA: TGTGCCAGCAGCGAGCAAGGGACTAGCGGGGTCGAGCAGTACTTC; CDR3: CASSEQGTSGVEQYF
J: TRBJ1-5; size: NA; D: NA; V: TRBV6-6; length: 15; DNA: TGTGCCAGCAGTTACTCGACTGGTTACAATCAGCCCCAGCATTTT; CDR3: CASSYSTGYNQPQHF
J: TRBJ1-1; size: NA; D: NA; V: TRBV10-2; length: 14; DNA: TGCGCCAGCAGCCCGGGAGGTACGAACACTGAAGCTTTCTTT; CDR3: CASSPGGTNTEAFF
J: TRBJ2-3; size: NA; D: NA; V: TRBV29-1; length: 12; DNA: TGCAGCGTCGCCTCAGGGGCGGATACGCAGTATTTT; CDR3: CSVASGADTQYF
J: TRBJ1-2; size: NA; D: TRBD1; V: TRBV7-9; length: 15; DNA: TGTGCCAGCAGCTCGGGACAGGGGGGATTCTATGGCTACACCTTC; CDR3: CASSSGQGGFYGYTF
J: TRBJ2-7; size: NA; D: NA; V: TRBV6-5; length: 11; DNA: TGTGCCAGCAGTTACGCGCACGAGCAGTACTTC; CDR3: CASSYAHEQYF
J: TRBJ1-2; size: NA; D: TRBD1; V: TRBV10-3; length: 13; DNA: TGTGCCATCAGTGAAACAGGGGCTCATGGCTACACCTTC; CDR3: CAISETGAHGYTF
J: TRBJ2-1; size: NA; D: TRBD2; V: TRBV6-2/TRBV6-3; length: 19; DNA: TGTGCCAGCAGTCCCTGGACTAGCGGGGGGGCCATCGGGGACAATGAGCAGTTCTTC; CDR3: CASSPWTSGGAIGDNEQFF
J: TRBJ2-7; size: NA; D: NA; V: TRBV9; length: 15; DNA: TGTGCCAGCAGCCCACCCGGGAGCCCAGCCCCCGAGCAGTACTTC; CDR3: CASSPPGSPAPEQYF
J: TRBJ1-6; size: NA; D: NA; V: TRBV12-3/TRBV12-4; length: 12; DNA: TGTGCCAGCAGGGAGGGAAATTCACCCCTCCACTTT; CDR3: CASREGNSPLHF
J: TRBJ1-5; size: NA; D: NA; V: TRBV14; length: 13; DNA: TGTGCCAGCAGCCAATATTCAGGTCAGCCCCAGCATTTT; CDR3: CASSQYSGQPQHF
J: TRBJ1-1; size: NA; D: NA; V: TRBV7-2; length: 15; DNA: TGTGCCAGCAGCCCAAAGGCGGGGGGTGCCACTGAAGCTTTCTTT; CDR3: CASSPKAGGATEAFF
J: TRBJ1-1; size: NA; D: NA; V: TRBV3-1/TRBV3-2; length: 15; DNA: TGTGCCAGCAGCCACCGGGCCACAGGAACACTGAGAGCTTTCTTT; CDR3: CASSHRATGTLRAFF
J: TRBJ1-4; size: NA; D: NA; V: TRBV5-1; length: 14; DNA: TGCGCCAGCAGCTCGATAGGGGCTAATGAAAAACTGTTTTTT; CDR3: CASSSIGANEKLFF
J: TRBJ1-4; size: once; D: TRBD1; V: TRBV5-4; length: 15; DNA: TGTGCCAGCAGCTTGGCCGGGACAGGGTCTGAAAAACTGTTTTTT; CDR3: CASSLAGTGSEKLFF
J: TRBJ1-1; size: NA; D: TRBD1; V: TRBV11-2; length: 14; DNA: TGTGCCAGCAGCATACAGGGGGTAGGAGCTGAAGCTTTCTTT; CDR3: CASSIQGVGAEAFF
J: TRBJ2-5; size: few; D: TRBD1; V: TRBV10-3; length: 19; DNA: TGTGCCATCAGTGACTTCGGGGGCGCGGGACAGGGGGCGGTAGGGACCCAGTACTTC; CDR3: CAISDFGGAGQGAVGTQYF
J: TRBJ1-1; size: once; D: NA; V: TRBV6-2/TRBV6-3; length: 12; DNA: TGTGCCAGCAGTGCAACCCAGGGGTATGCTTTCTTT; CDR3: CASSATQGYAFF
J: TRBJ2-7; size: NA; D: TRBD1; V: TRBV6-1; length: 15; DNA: TGTGCCAGCAGTGAAATGGGACAGGGAGACTACGAGCAGTACTTC; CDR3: CASSEMGQGDYEQYF
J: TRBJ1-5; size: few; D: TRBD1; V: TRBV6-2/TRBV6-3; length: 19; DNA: TGTGCCAGCAGTAATAAGACAGGGCGGCTAACTATAAGCAATCAGCCCCAGCATTTT; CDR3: CASSNKTGRLTISNQPQHF